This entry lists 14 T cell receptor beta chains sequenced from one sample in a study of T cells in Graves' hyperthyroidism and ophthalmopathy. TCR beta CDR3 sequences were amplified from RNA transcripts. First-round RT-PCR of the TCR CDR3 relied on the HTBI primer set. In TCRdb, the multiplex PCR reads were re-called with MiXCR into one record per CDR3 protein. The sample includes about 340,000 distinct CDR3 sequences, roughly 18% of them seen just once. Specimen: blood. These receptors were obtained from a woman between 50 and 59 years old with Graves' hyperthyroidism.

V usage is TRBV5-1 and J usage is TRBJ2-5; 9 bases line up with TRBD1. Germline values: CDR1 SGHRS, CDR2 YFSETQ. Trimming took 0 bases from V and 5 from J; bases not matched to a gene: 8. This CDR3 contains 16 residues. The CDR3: CASSLEQGARGETQYF. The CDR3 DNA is TGCGCCAGCAGCTTGGAACAGGGGGCGCGGGGGGAGACCCAGTACTTC.

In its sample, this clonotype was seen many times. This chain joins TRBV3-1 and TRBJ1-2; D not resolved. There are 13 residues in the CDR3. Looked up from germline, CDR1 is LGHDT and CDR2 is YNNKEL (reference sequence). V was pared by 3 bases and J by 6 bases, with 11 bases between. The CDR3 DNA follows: TGTGCCAGCAGCCATCGAAGGAGGGATGGCTACACCTTC. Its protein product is CASSHRRRDGYTF.

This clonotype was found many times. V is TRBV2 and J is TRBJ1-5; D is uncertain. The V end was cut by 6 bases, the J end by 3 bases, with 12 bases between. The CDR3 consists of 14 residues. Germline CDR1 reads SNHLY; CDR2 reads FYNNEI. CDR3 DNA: TGTGCCAGCAGGGGCCTCCAGCCCAATCAGCCCCAGCATTTT. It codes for CASRGLQPNQPQHF.

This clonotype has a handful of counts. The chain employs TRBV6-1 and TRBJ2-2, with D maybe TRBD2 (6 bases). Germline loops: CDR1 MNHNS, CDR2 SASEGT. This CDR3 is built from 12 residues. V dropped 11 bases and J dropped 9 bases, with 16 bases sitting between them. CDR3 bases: TGTGCCTGCGCGGGGAACAGAAGGGAGCTGTTTTTT. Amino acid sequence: CACAGNRRELFF.

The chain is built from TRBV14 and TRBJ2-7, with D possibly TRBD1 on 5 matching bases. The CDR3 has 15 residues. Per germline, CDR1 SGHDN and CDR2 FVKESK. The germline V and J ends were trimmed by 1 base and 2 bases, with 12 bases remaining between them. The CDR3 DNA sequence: TGTGCCAGCAGCCAAGGAAACGTGGGGCCCTACGAGCAGTACTTC. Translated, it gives CASSQGNVGPYEQYF.

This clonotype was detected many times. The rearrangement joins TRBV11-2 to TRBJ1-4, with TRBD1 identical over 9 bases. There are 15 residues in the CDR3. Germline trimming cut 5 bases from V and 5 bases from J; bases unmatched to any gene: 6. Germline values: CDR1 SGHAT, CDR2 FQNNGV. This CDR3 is CASSQLGTGNEKLFF. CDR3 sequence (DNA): TGTGCCAGCAGCCAACTCGGGACAGGGAATGAAAAACTGTTTTTT.

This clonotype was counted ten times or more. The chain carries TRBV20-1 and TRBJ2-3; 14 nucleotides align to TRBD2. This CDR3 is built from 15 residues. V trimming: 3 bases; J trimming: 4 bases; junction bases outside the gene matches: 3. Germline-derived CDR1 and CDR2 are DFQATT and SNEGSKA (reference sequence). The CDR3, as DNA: TGCAGTGCTAGTGGGACTAGCGGGAGTGCAGATACGCAGTATTTT. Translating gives CSASGTSGSADTQYF.

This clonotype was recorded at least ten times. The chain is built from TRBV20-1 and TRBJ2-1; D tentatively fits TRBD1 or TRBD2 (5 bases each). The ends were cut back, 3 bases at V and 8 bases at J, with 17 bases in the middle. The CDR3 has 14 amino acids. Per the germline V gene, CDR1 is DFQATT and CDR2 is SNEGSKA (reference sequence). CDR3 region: CSASPGAYRDEQFF. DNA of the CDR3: TGCAGTGCTAGTCCCGGGGCCTACCGAGATGAGCAGTTCTTC.

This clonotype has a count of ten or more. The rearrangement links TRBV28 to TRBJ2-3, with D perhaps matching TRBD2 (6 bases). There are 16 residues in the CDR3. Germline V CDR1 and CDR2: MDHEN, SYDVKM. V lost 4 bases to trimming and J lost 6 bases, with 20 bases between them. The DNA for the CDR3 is TGTGCCAGCAGTTCACAACCGGTGAGCGGGTGGGATACGCAGTATTTT. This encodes CASSSQPVSGWDTQYF.

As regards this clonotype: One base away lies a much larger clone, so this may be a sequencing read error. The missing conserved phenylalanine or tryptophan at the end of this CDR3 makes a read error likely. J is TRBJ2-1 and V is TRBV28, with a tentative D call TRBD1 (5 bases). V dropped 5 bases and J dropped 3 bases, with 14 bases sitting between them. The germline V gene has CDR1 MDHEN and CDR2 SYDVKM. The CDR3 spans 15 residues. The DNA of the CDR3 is TGTGCCAGCAGTCACAGGAACCCGGACTACAATGAGCAGTTCCTC. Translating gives CASSHRNPDYNEQFL.

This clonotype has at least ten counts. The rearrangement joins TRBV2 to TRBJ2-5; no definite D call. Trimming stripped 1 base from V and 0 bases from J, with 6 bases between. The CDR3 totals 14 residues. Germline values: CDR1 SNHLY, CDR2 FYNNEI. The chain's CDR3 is CASSEEEYQETQYF. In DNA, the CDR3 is TGTGCCAGCAGTGAAGAGGAGTACCAAGAGACCCAGTACTTC.

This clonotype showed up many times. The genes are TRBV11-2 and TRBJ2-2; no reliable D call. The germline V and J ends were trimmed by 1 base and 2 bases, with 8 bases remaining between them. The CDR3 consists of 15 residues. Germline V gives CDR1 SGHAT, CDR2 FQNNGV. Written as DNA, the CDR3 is TGTGCCAGCAGCTTAGGGCCAGTAAACACCGGGGAGCTGTTTTTT. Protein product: CASSLGPVNTGELFF. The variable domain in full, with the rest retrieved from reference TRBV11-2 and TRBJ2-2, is EAGVAQSPRYKIIEKRQSVAFWCNPISGHATLYWYQQILGQGPKLLIQFQNNGVVDDSQLPKDRFSAERLKGVDSTLKIQPAKLEDSAVYLCASSLGPVNTGELFFGEGSRLTVL.

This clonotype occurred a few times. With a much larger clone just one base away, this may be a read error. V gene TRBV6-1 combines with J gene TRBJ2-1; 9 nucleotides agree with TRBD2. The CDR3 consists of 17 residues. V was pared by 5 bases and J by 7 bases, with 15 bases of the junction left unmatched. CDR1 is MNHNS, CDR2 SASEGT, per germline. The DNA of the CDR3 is TGTGCCAGCAGTCGTCTCGGGGTAGCGGGAGTTCATAATGAGCAGTTCTTC. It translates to CASSRLGVAGVHNEQFF.

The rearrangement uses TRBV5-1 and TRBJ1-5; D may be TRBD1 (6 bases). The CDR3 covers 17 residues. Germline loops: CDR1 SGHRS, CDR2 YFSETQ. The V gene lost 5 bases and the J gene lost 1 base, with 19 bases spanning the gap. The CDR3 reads CASSRDRGQISNQPQHF. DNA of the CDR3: TGCGCCAGCAGTCGAGACAGAGGACAGATCAGCAATCAGCCCCAGCATTTT.